A single TCR beta chain is shown here with its context. Its antigen is undetermined. Germline CDR1 reads GTSNPN; CDR2 reads SVGIG (reference sequence). V shed 5 bases, J shed 9 bases, and the junction held 11 bases outside the gene matches. The CDR3 extends over 15 amino acids. This record belongs to a study of T cells in Graves' hyperthyroidism and ophthalmopathy. Background on the study: Before any treatment, at initial diagnosis, peripheral blood was collected. Overall study findings and caveats: Blood also showed most of the thyroid clonotypes that were expanded above 0.001.

Amplified TCR beta CDR3 regions derived from RNA transcripts. Carried out on the TCR CDR3, a first-round RT-PCR used the HTBI primer set. In TCRdb, the multiplex PCR reads were re-called with MiXCR into one record per CDR3 protein. The sample holds some 740,000 distinct CDR3 sequences, 12% to 15% seen once. The chain is built from TRBV30 and TRBJ2-1; 12 bases map to TRBD2. The sequenced material came from blood. This clonotype was sampled from a woman between 18 and 29 years old with Graves' hyperthyroidism. The CDR3 sequence: CAWDPRTSGTSEQFF. Written as DNA, the CDR3 is TGTGCCTGGGATCCGAGGACTAGCGGGACTAGTGAGCAGTTCTTC.